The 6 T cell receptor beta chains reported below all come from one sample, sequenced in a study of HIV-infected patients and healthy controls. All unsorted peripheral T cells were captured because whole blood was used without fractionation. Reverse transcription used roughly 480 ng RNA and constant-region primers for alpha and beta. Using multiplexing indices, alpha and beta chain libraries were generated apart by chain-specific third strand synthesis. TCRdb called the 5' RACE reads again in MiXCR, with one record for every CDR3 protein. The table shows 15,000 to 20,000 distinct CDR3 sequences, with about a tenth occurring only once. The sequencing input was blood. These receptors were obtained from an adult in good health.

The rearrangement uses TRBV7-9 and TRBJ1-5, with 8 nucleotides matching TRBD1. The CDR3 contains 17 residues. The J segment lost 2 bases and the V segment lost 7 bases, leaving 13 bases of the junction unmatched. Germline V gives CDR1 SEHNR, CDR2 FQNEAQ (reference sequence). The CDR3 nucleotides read TGTGCCAGCAAGGCGGACGCAGGGGGCCGCCGCAATCAGCCCCAGCATTTT. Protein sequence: CASKADAGGRRNQPQHF. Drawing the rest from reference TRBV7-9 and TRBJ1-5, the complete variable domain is DTGVSQNPRHKITKRGQNVTFRCDPISEHNRLYWYRQTLGQGPEFLTYFQNEAQLEKSRLLSDRFSAERPKGSFSTLEIQRTEQGDSAMYLCASKADAGGRRNQPQHFGDGTRLSIL.

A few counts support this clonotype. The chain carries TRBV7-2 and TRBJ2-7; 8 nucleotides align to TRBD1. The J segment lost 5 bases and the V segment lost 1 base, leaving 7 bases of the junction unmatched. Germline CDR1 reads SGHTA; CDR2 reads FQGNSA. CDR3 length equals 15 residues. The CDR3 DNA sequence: TGTGCCAGCAGCTTAGAAGGACAGGGAGGTGACGAGCAGTACTTC. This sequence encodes CASSLEGQGGDEQYF.

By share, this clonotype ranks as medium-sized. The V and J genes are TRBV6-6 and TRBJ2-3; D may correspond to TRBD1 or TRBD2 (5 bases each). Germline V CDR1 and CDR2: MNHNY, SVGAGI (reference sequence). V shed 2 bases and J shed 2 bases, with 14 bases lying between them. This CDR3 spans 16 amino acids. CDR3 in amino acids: CASSYNGAGFTDTQYF. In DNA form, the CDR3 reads TGTGCCAGCAGTTACAACGGGGCGGGTTTCACAGATACGCAGTATTTT.

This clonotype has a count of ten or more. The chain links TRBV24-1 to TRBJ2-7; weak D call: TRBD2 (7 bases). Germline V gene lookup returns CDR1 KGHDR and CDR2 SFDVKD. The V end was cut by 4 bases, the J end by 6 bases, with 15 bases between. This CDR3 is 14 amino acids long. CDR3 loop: CATSDGGLLSEQYF. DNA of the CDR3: TGTGCCACCAGTGACGGGGGGCTGCTTAGCGAGCAGTACTTC.

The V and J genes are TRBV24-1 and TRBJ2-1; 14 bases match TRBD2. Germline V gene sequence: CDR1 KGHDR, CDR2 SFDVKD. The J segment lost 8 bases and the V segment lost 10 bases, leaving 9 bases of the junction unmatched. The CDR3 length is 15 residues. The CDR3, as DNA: TGTGCCACAAAACCGGGACTAGCGGGAGAGGATGAGCAGTTCTTC. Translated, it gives CATKPGLAGEDEQFF.

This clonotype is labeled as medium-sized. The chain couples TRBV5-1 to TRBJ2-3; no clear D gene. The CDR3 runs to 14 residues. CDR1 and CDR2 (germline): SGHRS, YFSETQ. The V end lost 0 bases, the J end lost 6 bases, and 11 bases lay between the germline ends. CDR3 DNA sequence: TGCGCCAGCAGCTTGGCTCGGGCCGAGGATACGCAGTATTTT. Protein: CASSLARAEDTQYF. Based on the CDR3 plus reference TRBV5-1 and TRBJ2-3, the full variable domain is KAGVTQTPRYLIKTRGQQVTLSCSPISGHRSVSWYQQTPGQGLQFLFEYFSETQRNKGNFPGRFSGRQFSNSRSEMNVSTLELGDSALYLCASSLARAEDTQYFGPGTRLTVL.